Below are 2 T cell receptor beta chains sequenced from a single sample in a study of OX40 agonist ivuxolimab in advanced cancers. The data were produced by immunoSEQ multiplex PCR, yet TCRdb's version contains in-frame clones alone and is incomplete. The data contain 84,000 or so clones, approximately 80% of them singletons. The specimen was CD4+ or CD8+ T cells sorted from blood, collected in a trial of the OX40 agonist ivuxolimab. The receptors originated from an adult with an advanced solid tumor such as melanoma, head and neck, liver or kidney cancer.

V usage is TRBV7-2 and J usage is TRBJ1-2; D might be TRBD1 (6 bases). Germline V lookup: CDR1 SGHTA, CDR2 FQGNSA. V was clipped by 0 bases and J by 7 bases, with 24 bases between them. The CDR3 runs 18 residues. CDR3 residues: CASSLASGVTGVAGGYTF. DNA of the CDR3: TGTGCCAGCAGCTTAGCCTCAGGGGTTACGGGGGTTGCTGGTGGCTACACCTTC.

This rearrangement joins TRBV2 to TRBJ2-3; the D is unclear. Germline V gene lookup returns CDR1 SNHLY and CDR2 FYNNEI. CDR3 size: 13 residues. Trimming took off 5 bases at V and 2 bases at J, with 8 bases between the two ends. The CDR3 sequence is CASSPHFTDTQYF. CDR3 nucleotide sequence: TGTGCCAGCAGTCCCCATTTCACAGATACGCAGTATTTT.